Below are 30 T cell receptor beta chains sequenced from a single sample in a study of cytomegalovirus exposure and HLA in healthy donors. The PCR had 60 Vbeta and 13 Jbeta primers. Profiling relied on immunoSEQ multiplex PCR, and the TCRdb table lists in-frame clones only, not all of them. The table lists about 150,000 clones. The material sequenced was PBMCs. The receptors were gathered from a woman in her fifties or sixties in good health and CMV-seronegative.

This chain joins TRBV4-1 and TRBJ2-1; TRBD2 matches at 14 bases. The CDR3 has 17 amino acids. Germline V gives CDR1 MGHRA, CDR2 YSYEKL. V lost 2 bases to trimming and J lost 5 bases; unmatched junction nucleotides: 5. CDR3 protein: CASSQPRLAGGNNEQFF. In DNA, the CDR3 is TGCGCCAGCAGCCAACCCCGACTAGCGGGAGGGAACAATGAGCAGTTCTTC.

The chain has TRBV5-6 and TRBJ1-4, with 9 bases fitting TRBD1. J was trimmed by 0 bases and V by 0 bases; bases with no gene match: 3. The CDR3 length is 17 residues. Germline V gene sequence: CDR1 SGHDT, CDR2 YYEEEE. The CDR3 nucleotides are TGTGCCAGCAGCTTGGACAGGGGGCCCACAACTAATGAAAAACTGTTTTTT. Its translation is CASSLDRGPTTNEKLFF.

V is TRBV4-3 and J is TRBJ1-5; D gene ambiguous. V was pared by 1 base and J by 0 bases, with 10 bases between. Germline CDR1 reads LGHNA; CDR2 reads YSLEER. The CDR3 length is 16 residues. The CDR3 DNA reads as TGCGCCAGCAGCCAAGCCTACAGCTATAGCAATCAGCCCCAGCATTTT. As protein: CASSQAYSYSNQPQHF.

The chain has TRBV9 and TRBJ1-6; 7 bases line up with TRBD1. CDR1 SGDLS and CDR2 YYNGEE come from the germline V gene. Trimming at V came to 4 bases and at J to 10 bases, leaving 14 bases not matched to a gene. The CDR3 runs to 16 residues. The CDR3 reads CASSPSGAGGGSPLHF. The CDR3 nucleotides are TGTGCCAGCAGCCCCTCCGGGGCAGGGGGTGGGTCACCCCTCCACTTT.

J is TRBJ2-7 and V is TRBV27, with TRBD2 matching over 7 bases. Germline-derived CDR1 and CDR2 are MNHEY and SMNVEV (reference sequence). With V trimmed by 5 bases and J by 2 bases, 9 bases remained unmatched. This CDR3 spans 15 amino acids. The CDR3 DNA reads TGTGCCAGCAGTCCCACCCTACGGGGGGCCTACGAGCAGTACTTC. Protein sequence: CASSPTLRGAYEQYF.

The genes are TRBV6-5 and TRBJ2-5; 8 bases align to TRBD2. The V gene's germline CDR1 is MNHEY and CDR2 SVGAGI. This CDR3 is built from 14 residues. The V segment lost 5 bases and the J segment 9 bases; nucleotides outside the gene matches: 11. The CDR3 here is CASSQLLAAPPQYF. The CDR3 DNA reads TGTGCCAGCAGTCAACTACTAGCGGCCCCGCCCCAGTACTTC.

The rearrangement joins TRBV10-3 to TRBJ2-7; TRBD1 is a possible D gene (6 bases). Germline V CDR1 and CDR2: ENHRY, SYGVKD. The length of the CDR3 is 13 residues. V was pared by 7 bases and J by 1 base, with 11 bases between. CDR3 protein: CAIMEQGSYEQYF. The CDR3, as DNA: TGTGCCATCATGGAACAGGGATCCTACGAGCAGTACTTC.

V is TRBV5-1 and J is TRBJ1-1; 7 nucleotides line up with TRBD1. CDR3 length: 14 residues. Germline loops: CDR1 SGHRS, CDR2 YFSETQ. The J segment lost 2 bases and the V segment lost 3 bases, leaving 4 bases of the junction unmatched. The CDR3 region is CASSWRQGNTEAFF. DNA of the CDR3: TGCGCCAGCAGCTGGAGACAGGGTAACACTGAAGCTTTCTTT.

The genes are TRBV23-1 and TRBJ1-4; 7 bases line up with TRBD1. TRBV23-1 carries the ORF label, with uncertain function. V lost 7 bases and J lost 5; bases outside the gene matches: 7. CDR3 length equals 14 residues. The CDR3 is CASTPGTANEKLFF. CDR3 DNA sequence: TGCGCCAGCACCCCAGGGACAGCAAATGAAAAACTGTTTTTT.

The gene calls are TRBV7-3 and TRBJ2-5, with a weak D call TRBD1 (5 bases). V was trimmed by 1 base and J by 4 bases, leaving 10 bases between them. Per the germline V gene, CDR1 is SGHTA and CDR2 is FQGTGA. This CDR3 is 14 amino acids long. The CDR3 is CASSLSGTGETQYF. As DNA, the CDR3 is TGTGCCAGCAGCTTAAGTGGCACAGGAGAGACCCAGTACTTC.

This chain's CDR3 is CASRRRLAGGNKQFF. As DNA, the CDR3 is TGTGCCAGCAGGAGAAGACTAGCGGGAGGGAATAAGCAGTTCTTC. The chain couples TRBV6-5 to TRBJ2-1, with TRBD2 identical over 14 bases. The CDR3 runs to 15 residues. Germline CDR1 MNHEY, CDR2 SVGAGI. Unmatched junction bases numbered 9, after V lost 6 bases and J lost 11 bases.

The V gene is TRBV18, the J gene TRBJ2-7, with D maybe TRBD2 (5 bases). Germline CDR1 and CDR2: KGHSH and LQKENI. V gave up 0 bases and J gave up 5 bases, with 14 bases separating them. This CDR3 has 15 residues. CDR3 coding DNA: TGTGCCAGCTCACCACCGAGAGGGAGAGGTGACGAGCAGTACTTC. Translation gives CASSPPRGRGDEQYF.

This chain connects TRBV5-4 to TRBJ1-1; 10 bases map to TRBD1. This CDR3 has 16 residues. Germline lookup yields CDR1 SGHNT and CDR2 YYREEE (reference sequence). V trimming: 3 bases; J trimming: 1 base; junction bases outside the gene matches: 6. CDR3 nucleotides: TGTGCCAGCAGCTCGATAGGGACAGGGGAGAACACTGAAGCTTTCTTT. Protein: CASSSIGTGENTEAFF.

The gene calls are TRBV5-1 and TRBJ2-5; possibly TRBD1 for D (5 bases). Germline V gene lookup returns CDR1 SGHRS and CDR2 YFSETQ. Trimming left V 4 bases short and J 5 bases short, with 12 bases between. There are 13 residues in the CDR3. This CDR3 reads CASSRRVEETQYF. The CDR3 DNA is TGCGCCAGCAGCCGCAGGGTGGAGGAGACCCAGTACTTC.

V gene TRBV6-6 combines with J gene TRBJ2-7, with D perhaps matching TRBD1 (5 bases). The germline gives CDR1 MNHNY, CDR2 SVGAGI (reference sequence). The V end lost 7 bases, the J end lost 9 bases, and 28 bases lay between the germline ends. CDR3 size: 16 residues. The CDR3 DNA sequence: TGTGCCAGCAACGAGGTCATCAACGGACACATCTGGGGGCAGTACTTC. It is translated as CASNEVINGHIWGQYF.

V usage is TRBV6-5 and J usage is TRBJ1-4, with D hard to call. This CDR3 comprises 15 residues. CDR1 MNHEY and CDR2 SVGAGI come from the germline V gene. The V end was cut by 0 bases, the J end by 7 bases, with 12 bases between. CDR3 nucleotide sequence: TGTGCCAGCAGTTACTCCGGGAGTCGGAGTGAAAAACTGTTTTTT. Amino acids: CASSYSGSRSEKLFF.

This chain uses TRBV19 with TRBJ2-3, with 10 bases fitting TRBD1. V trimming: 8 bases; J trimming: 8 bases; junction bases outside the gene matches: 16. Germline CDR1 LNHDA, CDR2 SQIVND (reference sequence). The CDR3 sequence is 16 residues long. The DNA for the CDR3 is TGTGCCAGTGAACGATCCCGGGACAGGGGATTTCCTACGCAGTATTTT. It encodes CASERSRDRGFPTQYF.

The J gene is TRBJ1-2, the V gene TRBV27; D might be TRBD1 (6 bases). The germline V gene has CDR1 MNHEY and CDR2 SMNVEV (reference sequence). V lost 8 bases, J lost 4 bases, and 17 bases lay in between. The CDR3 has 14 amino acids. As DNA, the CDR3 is TGTGCCAGCTCGATGGGGGGGCAGACCTATGGCTACACCTTC. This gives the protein CASSMGGQTYGYTF.

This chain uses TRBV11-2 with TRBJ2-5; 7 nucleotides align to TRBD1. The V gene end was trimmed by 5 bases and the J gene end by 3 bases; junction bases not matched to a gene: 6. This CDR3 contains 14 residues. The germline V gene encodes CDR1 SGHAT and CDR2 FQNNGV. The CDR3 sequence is CASSGDRLKETQYF. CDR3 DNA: TGTGCCAGCAGCGGGGACAGACTAAAAGAGACCCAGTACTTC.

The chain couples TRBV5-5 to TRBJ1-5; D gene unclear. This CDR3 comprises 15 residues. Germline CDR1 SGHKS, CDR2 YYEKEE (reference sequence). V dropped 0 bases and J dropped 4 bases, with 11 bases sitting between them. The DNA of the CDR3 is TGTGCCAGCAGCTTGGGGGCGCTGGCTAATCAGCCCCAGCATTTT. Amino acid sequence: CASSLGALANQPQHF. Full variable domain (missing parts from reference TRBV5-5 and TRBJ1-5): DAGVTQSPTHLIKTRGQQVTLRCSPISGHKSVSWYQQVLGQGPQFIFQYYEKEERGRGNFPDRFSARQFPNYSSELNVNALLLGDSALYLCASSLGALANQPQHFGDGTRLSIL.

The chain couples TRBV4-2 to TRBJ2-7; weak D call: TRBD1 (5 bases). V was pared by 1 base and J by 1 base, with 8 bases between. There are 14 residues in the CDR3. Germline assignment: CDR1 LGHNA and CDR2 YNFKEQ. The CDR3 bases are TGTGCCAGCAGCCAAGTGACAGCTTCCTACGAGCAGTACTTC. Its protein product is CASSQVTASYEQYF.

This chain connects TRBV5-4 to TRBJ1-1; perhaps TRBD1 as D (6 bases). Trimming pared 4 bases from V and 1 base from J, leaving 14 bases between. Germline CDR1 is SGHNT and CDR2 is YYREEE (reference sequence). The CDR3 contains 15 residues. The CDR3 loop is CASSTQGIGNTEAFF. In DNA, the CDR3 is TGTGCCAGCAGCACCCAGGGGATCGGGAACACTGAAGCTTTCTTT.

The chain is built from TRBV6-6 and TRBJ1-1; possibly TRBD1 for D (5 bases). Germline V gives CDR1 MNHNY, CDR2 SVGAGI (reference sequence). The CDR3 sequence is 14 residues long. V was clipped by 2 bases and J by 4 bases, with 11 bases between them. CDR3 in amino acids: CASSYADGGTEAFF. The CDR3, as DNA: TGTGCCAGCAGTTACGCGGACGGGGGCACTGAAGCTTTCTTT.

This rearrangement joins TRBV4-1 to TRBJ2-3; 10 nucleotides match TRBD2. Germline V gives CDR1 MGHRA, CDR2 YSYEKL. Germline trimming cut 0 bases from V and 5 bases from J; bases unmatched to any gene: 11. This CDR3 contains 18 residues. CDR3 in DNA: TGCGCCAGCAGCCAAGATTACGGTAGCGGGGGGTTGGTAGATACGCAGTATTTT. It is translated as CASSQDYGSGGLVDTQYF.

CDR3: CSAKQGDEQYF. For the CDR3, the DNA is TGCAGTGCCAAACAGGGGGACGAGCAGTACTTC. The chain uses TRBV20-1 and TRBJ2-7; 8 bases align to TRBD1. CDR3 length: 11 residues. Germline V gene sequence: CDR1 DFQATT, CDR2 SNEGSKA (reference sequence). V lost 6 bases, J lost 5 bases, and 3 bases stayed unmatched.

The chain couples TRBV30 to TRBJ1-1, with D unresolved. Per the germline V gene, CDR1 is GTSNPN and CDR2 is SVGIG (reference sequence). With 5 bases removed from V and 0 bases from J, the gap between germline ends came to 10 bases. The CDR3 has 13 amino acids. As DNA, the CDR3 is TGTGCCTGGGGAGAGCAAATGAACACTGAAGCTTTCTTT. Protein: CAWGEQMNTEAFF.

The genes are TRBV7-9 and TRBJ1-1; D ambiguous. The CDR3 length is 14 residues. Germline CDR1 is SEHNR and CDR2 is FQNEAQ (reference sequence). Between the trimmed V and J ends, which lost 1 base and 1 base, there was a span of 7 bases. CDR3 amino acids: CASSLDSGNTEAFF. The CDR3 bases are TGTGCCAGCAGCTTAGATTCAGGGAACACTGAAGCTTTCTTT. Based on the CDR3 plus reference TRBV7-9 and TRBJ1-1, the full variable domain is DTGVSQNPRHKITKRGQNVTFRCDPISEHNRLYWYRQTLGQGPEFLTYFQNEAQLEKSRLLSDRFSAERPKGSFSTLEIQRTEQGDSAMYLCASSLDSGNTEAFFGQGTRLTVV.

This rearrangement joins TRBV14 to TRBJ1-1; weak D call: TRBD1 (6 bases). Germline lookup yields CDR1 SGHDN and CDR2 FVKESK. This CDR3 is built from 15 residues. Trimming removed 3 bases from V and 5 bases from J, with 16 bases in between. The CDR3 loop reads CASSHNRVGGTEAFF. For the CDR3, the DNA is TGTGCCAGCAGCCACAACAGGGTGGGGGGGACTGAAGCTTTCTTT.

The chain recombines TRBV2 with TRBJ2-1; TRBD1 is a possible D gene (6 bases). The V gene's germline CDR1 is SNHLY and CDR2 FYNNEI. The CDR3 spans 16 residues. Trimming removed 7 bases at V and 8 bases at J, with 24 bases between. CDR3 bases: TGTGCCAGCATTAGACAGGTTCCCCCCTCACGGCATGAGCAGTTCTTC. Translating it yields CASIRQVPPSRHEQFF.

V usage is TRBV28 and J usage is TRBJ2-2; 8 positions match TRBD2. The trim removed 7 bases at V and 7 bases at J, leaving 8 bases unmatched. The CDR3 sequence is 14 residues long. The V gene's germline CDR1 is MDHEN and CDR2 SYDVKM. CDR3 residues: CASISGGYVGELFF. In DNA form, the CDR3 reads TGTGCCAGCATCTCGGGAGGGTACGTCGGGGAGCTGTTTTTT. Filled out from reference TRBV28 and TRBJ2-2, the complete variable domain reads DVKVTQSSRYLVKRTGEKVFLECVQDMDHENMFWYRQDPGLGLRLIYFSYDVKMKEKGDIPEGYSVSREKKERFSLILESASTNQTSMYLCASISGGYVGELFFGEGSRLTVL.